Listed here is a single T cell receptor beta chain. The V gene's germline CDR1 is LNHDA and CDR2 SQIVND (reference sequence). The trim removed 4 bases at V and 12 bases at J, leaving 7 bases unmatched. This CDR3 region has 14 residues. As handled by the study authors: Counts of nucleated cells, estimated from reference gene primer amplification, were obtained. Measured with immunoSEQ multiplex PCR; TCRdb has only the in-frame clones, and not every one. That table supplies the V and J calls and clone size; D and trimming were determined from the DNA. The table includes some 78,000 clones, approximately 88% detected once. This specimen belongs to a study of blood T cell repertoires in COVID-19. Study-level information: Collection of acute and convalescent COVID-19 samples took place in the United States, Italy and Spain.

This receptor was taken from a woman aged 80 or over with active or convalescent COVID-19. The specimen was peripheral blood. The gene calls are TRBV19 and TRBJ2-1; 12 bases fit TRBD2. As DNA, the CDR3 is TGTGCCAGTAGTACAGGGACTAGCGGGTTTTGGCAGTTCTTC. It translates to CASSTGTSGFWQFF.